This T cell receptor (beta chain) was sequenced for a study of blood T cell repertoires in COVID-19. Study processing details: Using reference gene primer amplification, nucleated cell counts were estimated. Only in-frame clones appear in the TCRdb table, and some are missing; sequencing was by immunoSEQ multiplex PCR. Clonal size and the V and J genes are those of that table, whereas D and trimming came from the DNA. This sample has approximately 150,000 clones, with under 90% found just once. CDR1 and CDR2 (germline): LNHDA, SQIVND (reference sequence). V lost 9 bases, J lost 4 bases, and 12 bases stayed unmatched. This CDR3 comprises 15 residues. Participants were aged 18 to 89 years, lived in under 30 US areas, and enrolled virtually. Participant-given clinical history determined each cohort assignment.

The sequencing sample was made of PBMCs or T cells enriched from blood (not recorded which). This chain uses TRBV19 with TRBJ2-1, with 7 bases matching TRBD2. This TCR came from a middle-aged man with acute COVID-19. CDR3 loop: CASNSPERGYNEQFF. In nucleotides, the CDR3 is TGTGCCAGCAATTCCCCCGAGCGGGGTTACAATGAGCAGTTCTTC.